Listed here are 16 T cell receptor beta chains from one sample, sequenced in a study of T-cell reconstitution after alpha-beta-depleted transplantation in children. It was with unique molecular identifiers that the TCRbeta library was prepared. TCRdb processed the PCR reads anew with MiXCR; each CDR3 protein has one entry. There are about 290,000 distinct CDR3 sequences in the sample; 10% occur only once, and 7.5% lies in the top ten. The sequencing here drew on PBMCs, taken before TCRalphabeta/CD19-depleted stem cell transplant. The receptors originated from a boy less than two years old with acute myeloid leukemia, due to receive a stem cell transplant.

This clonotype was observed at least ten times. The chain carries TRBV7-9 and TRBJ2-7, with D tentatively TRBD2 (5 bases). There are 12 residues in the CDR3. Germline CDR1 reads SEHNR; CDR2 reads FQNEAQ (reference sequence). The CDR3 sequence is CKSADGAYEQYF. In DNA, the CDR3 is TGTAAGTCTGCCGACGGGGCCTACGAGCAGTACTTC. The whole variable domain, remainder taken from reference TRBV7-9 and TRBJ2-7, is DTGVSQNPRHKITKRGQNVTFRCDPISEHNRLYWYRQTLGQGPEFLTYFQNEAQLEKSRLLSDRFSAERPKGSFSTLEIQRTEQGDSAMYLCKSADGAYEQYFGPGTRLTVT.

There are many counts of this clonotype. The chain combines TRBV27 with TRBJ2-5, with D perhaps TRBD1 or TRBD2 (7 bases each). Germline CDR1 MNHEY, CDR2 SMNVEV (reference sequence). CDR3 length: 12 amino acids. V shed 6 bases and J shed 5 bases, with 10 bases lying between them. CDR3 nucleotides: TGTGCCAGCAGCCAGGGGGGGGAGACCCAGTACTTC. Translating gives CASSQGGETQYF.

This clonotype was seen a few times. The chain links TRBV4-3 to TRBJ2-2; 11 bases map to TRBD2. Germline V lookup: CDR1 LGHNA, CDR2 YSLEER. The CDR3 has 17 amino acids. The V gene end was trimmed by 2 bases and the J gene end by 7 bases; junction bases not matched to a gene: 9. CDR3 DNA: TGCGCCAGCAGCCAATTACTAGCGGGAGTCACCAGCGGGGAGCTGTTTTTT. Amino acids: CASSQLLAGVTSGELFF.

This clonotype occurred many times. V and J are TRBV4-1 and TRBJ1-1; no definite D call. V lost 0 bases to trimming and J lost 4 bases, with 12 bases between them. Germline values: CDR1 MGHRA, CDR2 YSYEKL. The CDR3 length is 15 residues. The CDR3: CASSQEAAVGTEAFF. The CDR3 DNA reads as TGCGCCAGCAGCCAAGAGGCCGCGGTGGGCACTGAAGCTTTCTTT.

There are a few counts of this clonotype. The rearrangement links TRBV12-3 or TRBV12-4 to TRBJ2-1; 7 bases match TRBD2. V dropped 8 bases and J dropped 0; count of bases not matched to a gene: 10. This CDR3 is 16 amino acids long. CDR3 amino acids: CASRTLAPSSYNEQFF. CDR3 nucleotide sequence: TGTGCCAGCCGAACACTAGCGCCTAGCTCCTACAATGAGCAGTTCTTC.

This clonotype has just a few counts. V and J are TRBV4-2 and TRBJ2-1, with D unresolved. The CDR3 has 14 amino acids. The V and J ends lost 5 bases and 4 bases respectively, with 12 bases between them. Germline V gives CDR1 LGHNA, CDR2 YNFKEQ. The CDR3 DNA is TGTGCCAGCAGCGACTGGACCGGGTACAATGAGCAGTTCTTC. Translated, it gives CASSDWTGYNEQFF.

This clonotype was detected ten times or more. This rearrangement joins TRBV24-1 to TRBJ2-5, with 12 bases matching TRBD2. CDR1 is KGHDR and CDR2 is SFDVKD in the germline V gene. V gave up 4 bases and J gave up 5 bases; unmatched junction bases: 10. This CDR3 is built from 17 residues. CDR3 sequence (DNA): TGTGCCACCAGTGACCCCCCCCGGACTAGCGGGACTGAGACCCAGTACTTC. Encoded protein: CATSDPPRTSGTETQYF.

V is TRBV19 and J is TRBJ1-1; no reliable D call. Germline V gives CDR1 LNHDA, CDR2 SQIVND (reference sequence). The CDR3 sequence is 14 residues long. The V gene lost 7 bases and the J gene lost 4 bases, with 16 bases spanning the gap. The CDR3 DNA follows: TGTGCCAGTACCAGTAGGGTGAGGGTCACTGAAGCTTTCTTT. Encoded protein: CASTSRVRVTEAFF. Supplemented by reference TRBV19 and TRBJ1-1, the full variable domain reads DGGITQSPKYLFRKEGQNVTLSCEQNLNHDAMYWYRQDPGQGLRLIYYSQIVNDFQKGDIAEGYSVSREKKESFPLTVTSAQKNPTAFYLCASTSRVRVTEAFFGQGTRLTVV.

This clonotype has a handful of counts. The chain couples TRBV24-1 to TRBJ2-5; D ambiguous. V was cut by 6 bases and J by 6 bases, with 16 bases left in between. Germline loops: CDR1 KGHDR, CDR2 SFDVKD. This CDR3 contains 14 residues. CDR3 protein: CATSPGPAYKTQYF. CDR3 nucleotides: TGTGCCACCAGTCCCGGGCCGGCCTACAAGACCCAGTACTTC.

This clonotype was seen repeatedly, ten times or more. The gene calls are TRBV20-1 and TRBJ2-7; D unresolved. CDR1 and CDR2 (germline): DFQATT, SNEGSKA (reference sequence). This CDR3 spans 11 amino acids. Between the trimmed V and J ends, which lost 6 bases and 6 bases, there was a span of 12 bases. Here the CDR3 DNA reads TGCAGTGCCGCTACTTTGGCCGAGCAGTACTTC. It codes for CSAATLAEQYF.

This clonotype was picked up many times. The chain carries TRBV24-1 and TRBJ2-7; 7 nucleotides agree with TRBD1. V shed 4 bases and J 5 bases; nucleotides not matched to a gene: 7. The CDR3 sequence is 14 residues long. The germline gives CDR1 KGHDR, CDR2 SFDVKD. The CDR3 DNA follows: TGTGCCACCAGTGACACACAGGGGCGGAACGAGCAGTACTTC. Protein product: CATSDTQGRNEQYF.

This clonotype was seen at least ten times. V gene TRBV23-1 combines with J gene TRBJ2-5; 7 nucleotides line up with TRBD1. TRBV23-1 is an ORF, with its function uncertain. The V gene end was trimmed by 6 bases and the J gene end by 4 bases; junction bases not matched to a gene: 14. This CDR3 region has 16 residues. The CDR3 coding sequence is TGCGCCAGCAGACCACACGGGAAGGGGGCACGAGAGACCCAGTACTTC. Translating gives CASRPHGKGARETQYF.

This clonotype was seen repeatedly, ten times or more. The gene calls are TRBV6-5 and TRBJ2-1; D gene unclear. CDR1 MNHEY and CDR2 SVGAGI come from the germline V gene. The CDR3 covers 17 residues. The ends were cut back, 0 bases at V and 0 bases at J, with 12 bases in the middle. The CDR3, as DNA: TGTGCCAGCAGTTACTCTTCAGGTAAAACCTCCTACAATGAGCAGTTCTTC. It codes for CASSYSSGKTSYNEQFF.

The rearrangement links TRBV6-1 to TRBJ2-3; TRBD2 matches 13 bases. The CDR3 is made up of 15 amino acids. J lost 7 bases, V lost 2 bases, and 3 bases had no gene match. Germline CDR1 and CDR2: MNHNS and SASEGT. CDR3 DNA: TGTGCCAGCAGTGAAATGGGACTAGCGGGGTATACGCAGTATTTT. As protein: CASSEMGLAGYTQYF.

This clonotype was recorded many times. This chain connects TRBV28 to TRBJ2-1, with 7 bases lining up with TRBD2. J gave up 5 bases and V 3 bases, and 7 bases lay outside the gene matches. The CDR3 is 15 amino acids. The germline gives CDR1 MDHEN, CDR2 SYDVKM. The DNA of the CDR3 is TGTGCCAGCAGTTTTATGGGACTAAAAGACAATGAGCAGTTCTTC. It encodes CASSFMGLKDNEQFF.

This clonotype came up many times. CDR3: CATSDRGTGDKQPQHF. In DNA form, the CDR3 reads TGTGCCACCAGTGACCGCGGGACAGGGGACAAACAGCCCCAGCATTTT. The V call is TRBV24-1, the J call TRBJ1-5, with TRBD1 matching 10 bases. V dropped 4 bases and J dropped 7; count of bases not matched to a gene: 9. The CDR3 consists of 16 residues. Germline V CDR1 and CDR2: KGHDR, SFDVKD.